The 6 T cell receptor beta chains below all came from one sample that was sequenced in a study of OX40 agonist ivuxolimab in advanced cancers. Libraries were prepared by immunoSEQ multiplex PCR; TCRdb keeps only in-frame clonotypes and omits some of them. This table has 95,000 to 150,000 clones, 85% to 95% appearing once. The material sequenced was CD4+ or CD8+ T cells sorted from blood, taken in a trial of the OX40 agonist ivuxolimab. Receptors originate from an adult with an advanced solid tumor such as melanoma, head and neck, liver or kidney cancer.

The J gene is TRBJ1-4, the V gene TRBV9, with D hard to call. This CDR3 contains 17 residues. Germline values: CDR1 SGDLS, CDR2 YYNGEE. V dropped 0 bases and J dropped 6 bases, with 18 bases sitting between them. The CDR3 region is CASSVESSDPDYEKLFF. CDR3 bases: TGTGCCAGCAGCGTAGAATCTTCGGACCCCGACTATGAAAAACTGTTTTTT.

V gene TRBV6-5 combines with J gene TRBJ1-2; 7 positions match TRBD1. Trimming took 5 bases from V and 6 from J; bases not matched to a gene: 12. The length of the CDR3 is 15 residues. From germline, CDR1 is MNHEY and CDR2 SVGAGI. Here the CDR3 reads CASSTRQGLEDGYTF. CDR3 DNA sequence: TGTGCCAGCAGTACTCGACAGGGATTAGAGGATGGCTACACCTTC.

The chain is built from TRBV6-1 and TRBJ2-6; D is unresolved. CDR1 MNHNS and CDR2 SASEGT come from the germline V gene. The CDR3 loop spans 11 amino acids. Trimming removed 7 bases from V and 2 bases from J, with 0 bases in between. DNA for the CDR3: TGTGCCAGCACTGGGGCCAACGTCCTGACTTTC. Its translation: CASTGANVLTF.

The chain links TRBV4-3 to TRBJ2-1; 11 bases match TRBD2. CDR3 length: 19 residues. Losses at the gene ends were 0 bases for V and 3 bases for J; bases not matched to a gene: 10. Germline V gene data show CDR1 as LGHNA and CDR2 as YSLEER. The chain's CDR3 is CASSQDRIAGGGRYNEQFF. The CDR3 nucleotides read TGCGCCAGCAGCCAAGATCGGATAGCGGGGGGGGGACGCTACAATGAGCAGTTCTTC.

The chain links TRBV5-1 to TRBJ1-1, with 7 positions matching TRBD1. The CDR3 is 15 residues long. Germline values: CDR1 SGHRS, CDR2 YFSETQ. The V gene end was trimmed by 4 bases and the J gene end by 5 bases; junction bases not matched to a gene: 11. In nucleotides, the CDR3 is TGCGCCAGCAGCAAACTACAGGGGCAGGGTACTGAAGCTTTCTTT. Its protein is CASSKLQGQGTEAFF.

The chain has TRBV2 and TRBJ1-2; tentatively, D is TRBD1 (6 bases). The CDR3 consists of 13 residues. Germline V gene data show CDR1 as SNHLY and CDR2 as FYNNEI. V was trimmed by 6 bases and J by 2 bases, leaving 10 bases between them. The CDR3 region is CASSRTGNYGYTF. The CDR3, as DNA: TGTGCCAGCAGCCGCACAGGGAACTATGGCTACACCTTC.